This is a list of T cell receptor beta chains from one sample in a study of T cells in Graves' hyperthyroidism and ophthalmopathy. TCRdb reanalysed the multiplex PCR reads using MiXCR and keeps one entry per CDR3 protein. The sample consists of roughly 500,000 distinct CDR3 sequences, 15% to 20% of them appearing once. Sequencing used blood. Receptors were obtained from a woman aged 25 to 39 with Graves' ophthalmopathy. Both conserved end residues are part of each CDR3. D genes are given only for firm matches. Clone size is given for some rows only: seen once, a few or many times, or a class if the clone is expanded.

clone_size	v_call	j_call	d_call	cdr3_nt	cdr3_aa
NA	TRBV6-2/TRBV6-3	TRBJ2-3	TRBD2	TGTGCCACCCAGAGGGCGACTAGCGGGAGAAGTTGGAGCACAGATACGCAGTATTTT	CATQRATSGRSWSTDTQYF
many	TRBV28	TRBJ2-1	NA	TGTGCCACCGAGACGGACTACAATGAGCAGTTCTTC	CATETDYNEQFF
NA	TRBV12-5	TRBJ2-1	TRBD2	TGTGCTAGTGGTTTCGGGACTAGCCCCAATGAGCAGTTCTTC	CASGFGTSPNEQFF
NA	TRBV6-5	TRBJ2-7	TRBD1	TGTGCCAGCAGTAACCGGGACAGGGCCTCCTACGAGCAGTACTTC	CASSNRDRASYEQYF
NA	TRBV10-1	TRBJ2-2	NA	TGCGCCAGCGGAGGGACGGGGAACACCGGGGAGCTGTTTTTT	CASGGTGNTGELFF
many	TRBV12-3/TRBV12-4	TRBJ2-2	NA	TGTGCCGGGCGTGGTGGGACCGGGGAGCTGTTTTTT	CAGRGGTGELFF
NA	TRBV12-3/TRBV12-4	TRBJ2-3	NA	TGTGCCGGCAGCTACTATATGGGGGATACGCAGTATTTT	CAGSYYMGDTQYF
many	TRBV5-1	TRBJ2-7	TRBD2	TGCGCCAGCAGCGCGAACGGGGGACTAGCGGGAAACTACGAGCAGTACTTC	CASSANGGLAGNYEQYF
NA	TRBV27	TRBJ2-1	TRBD2	TGTGCCAACAGTTTACTAGCGGGAGGACCCAATGAGCAGTTCTTC	CANSLLAGGPNEQFF
many	TRBV6-2/TRBV6-3	TRBJ2-7	NA	TGTGCCAGCAGTTACTCCCCCGGGACGCCTCCCTACGAGCAGTACTTC	CASSYSPGTPPYEQYF
NA	TRBV7-2	TRBJ1-4	TRBD1	TGTGCCAGCAGCAAAGACAGGGGGCGGGGAAAACTGTTTTTT	CASSKDRGRGKLFF